These T cell receptor beta chains were read from a single sample in a study of tumor and adjacent non-tumor tissue in lung cancer. TCRdb re-called the multiplex PCR reads with MiXCR, one entry per CDR3 protein. The sample includes 220,000 or so distinct CDR3 sequences, 60% to 85% of them seen just once. Input material: lung tumor tissue. Source of these receptors: a man between 60 and 70 years old with non-small cell lung cancer. Each CDR3 is given with its conserved first and last residue. Fields, in order: D gene, CDR3 length, J gene, clone size, V gene, CDR3 DNA, CDR3 protein. A D gene is named only where the DNA matches it firmly. Some rows have no size entry. The others give once, few or many, or a class for an expanded clone.

NA 12 TRBJ2-3 NA TRBV6-5 TGTGCCAGCAGCGTAGGCACAGATATGCAGTATTTT CASSVGTDMQYF
NA 13 TRBJ1-5 NA TRBV20-1 TGCAATGCTAGAGATCACAGGAATCAGCCCCAGCATTTT CNARDHRNQPQHF
NA 16 TRBJ1-2 NA TRBV28 TGTGCCAGCAGCCGTGTACATGGGGCAACTAACTATGACTACACCTTC CASSRVHGATNYDYTF
NA 12 TRBJ1-6 few TRBV12-5 TGTGCTAGTGGGTTGATAAATTCACCCCTCCACTTT CASGLINSPLHF
TRBD1 15 TRBJ2-3 NA TRBV6-1 TGTGCCAGCACCCCGGGACAGGGGTTACCAGATATGCAGTATTTT CASTPGQGLPDMQYF
NA 15 TRBJ1-2 NA TRBV13 TGTGCCAGTAGCCTCCGACAAGGGGGAAACTATGGCTACACCTTC CASSLRQGGNYGYTF
NA 13 TRBJ1-2 few TRBV6-5 TGTGCCAGCAGCTCCGACGGACCTTATGGCTACACCTTC CASSSDGPYGYTF
NA 14 TRBJ2-6 NA TRBV5-4 TGTACCAGCAGCTTAGATCCTGGGGCTAACGTCCTGACTTTC CTSSLDPGANVLTF
TRBD2 17 TRBJ2-3 NA TRBV5-1 TGCGCCAGCAGCTTGGCTACTAGCGGGGGGCCCACAGAAACGCAGTATTTT CASSLATSGGPTETQYF
NA 15 TRBJ1-4 NA TRBV5-6 TGTGTCAGCAGCTTGAGGCGGTTGGGAGGCAAAAAACTGTTTTTT CVSSLRRLGGKKLFF
TRBD2 14 TRBJ2-1 NA TRBV20-1 TGCAGTGTTACGGCGGTAGCGGGAGCGAATGAGCAGTTCTTC CSVTAVAGANEQFF
TRBD2 16 TRBJ2-5 NA TRBV20-1 TGCAGTGCTAGCGACGTCGACATGGGCGGGGGAGAGACCCAGTACTTC CSASDVDMGGGETQYF
NA 12 TRBJ1-1 NA TRBV6-6 TGTGCCAGCCGTCTGCAGGGTACTGAAGTTTTCTTT CASRLQGTEVFF
TRBD1 14 TRBJ1-1 NA TRBV11-1 TGTGCCAGCTGTACTGGGACAGTGAACACTGAGGCTTTCTTT CASCTGTVNTEAFF
TRBD1 16 TRBJ1-5 few TRBV12-3/TRBV12-4 TGTGCCAGCAGTCCCGGGACAGCGGGGGTGAAGCAGCCCCAGCATTTT CASSPGTAGVKQPQHF
TRBD1 15 TRBJ2-3 NA TRBV20-1 TGCAGTGCTAGAGGAGGGACAGGGGGCTTGGATACGCAGTATTTT CSARGGTGGLDTQYF
NA 13 TRBJ1-4 many TRBV20-1 TGCAGTGCTAAGCCTACCTTGGGGGAAAAACTGTTTTTT CSAKPTLGEKLFF
TRBD1 18 TRBJ1-3 NA TRBV11-2 TGTGTCAGCAGCTCGGGCAGGGGGCTTATCGGTTCTGGAAACACGATATATTTT CVSSSGRGLIGSGNTIYF
NA 13 TRBJ2-3 NA TRBV6-1 TGTGCCAGCGTGATACAGGATCCAGATACGCAGTATTTT CASVIQDPDTQYF
NA 17 TRBJ2-1 few TRBV5-4 TGTGCCAGCAGCCACCTCCTCGGGAAGGGCCCTCGGAATGAGCAGTTCTTC CASSHLLGKGPRNEQFF
NA 15 TRBJ2-7 NA TRBV5-4 TGTGCCAACAGCTTAAGGTCGGGACCTTCATACGAGCAGTACTTC CANSLRSGPSYEQYF
TRBD2 15 TRBJ2-5 NA TRBV6-5 TGTGCCAGCAGTTACTCTCGGGGGGTGAAAGAGGCCCAGTACTTC CASSYSRGVKEAQYF
NA 15 TRBJ2-5 NA TRBV11-2 TGTACCAGCAGCTTAGATAGGCAGGATCGGGAGACCCAGTACTTC CTSSLDRQDRETQYF
TRBD1 12 TRBJ2-5 NA TRBV29-1 TGCTGCGTCCCGGGACAGCAAGAGACCCAGTACTTC CCVPGQQETQYF
NA 16 TRBJ2-3 NA TRBV20-1 TGCTGTGCTAGCGAGAGAAGGGGCGGGGCCACAGATACGCAGTATTTT CCASERRGGATDTQYF
NA 13 TRBJ2-1 NA TRBV6-1 TGTGCCAGCAGTGAAACCGGGAGCGATGAGCAGTTCTTC CASSETGSDEQFF
TRBD2 16 TRBJ2-7 NA TRBV20-1 TGCAGTGGTCAACGTGTACTTGGCGGGGGGTCCTACGAGCAGTACTTC CSGQRVLGGGSYEQYF
NA 16 TRBJ2-2 NA TRBV6-2/TRBV6-3 TGTGCCAGTAATCCCCCCCAGGAGAGACGAACCGGGGAGCTGTTTTTT CASNPPQERRTGELFF
TRBD1 14 TRBJ1-2 NA TRBV12-3/TRBV12-4 TGCGTCAGCAGACCGGGACAGGGGGCGTCTGGCTACACCTTC CVSRPGQGASGYTF
NA 16 TRBJ2-3 NA TRBV5-1 TGCGCCAGCAGCGCCGCACTAGGCAACAGCCGAGATACGCAGTATTTT CASSAALGNSRDTQYF
NA 18 TRBJ2-3 NA TRBV4-2 TGTGCCAGCAGACTCCGGCGTCTCCGGCGCCCTAGCACAGATACGCAGTATTTT CASRLRRLRRPSTDTQYF
NA 11 TRBJ2-1 NA TRBV11-2 TGTCCCAGCAGCTCTGGGGATGAGAAGCTCTTC CPSSSGDEKLF
TRBD1 14 TRBJ2-7 few TRBV12-3/TRBV12-4 TGTGCCATCAGTCCAACAGGGGGGAACTACGAGCAGTACTTC CAISPTGGNYEQYF
TRBD1 15 TRBJ1-6 NA TRBV5-4 TGTGCCAGCAGCTTGGACACAGGGGTCGGATCACCCCTCCACTTT CASSLDTGVGSPLHF
NA 14 TRBJ1-1 many TRBV11-2 TGTGCCAGCAGCTTAGGACTTTTGAACACTGAAGCTTTCTTT CASSLGLLNTEAFF
NA 15 TRBJ2-5 NA TRBV11-3 TGTGCCAGCAGCTCACTAGAGGGGGGGCGTGAGACCCAGAACTTC CASSSLEGGRETQNF
NA 14 TRBJ1-2 NA TRBV5-1 TGCACCAGCAGCTTTAGGAATGTTAACTATGGCTACACCTTC CTSSFRNVNYGYTF
NA 13 TRBJ1-1 few TRBV29-1 TGCAGCGTTCCGGGGACGGCGAACACTGAAGCTTTCTTT CSVPGTANTEAFF
NA 16 TRBJ2-1 NA TRBV30 TGTGCCTGGAGTGAGGTAACAGGTGGCGCGTTTGATGAGCAGTTCTTC CAWSEVTGGAFDEQFF
NA 14 TRBJ1-2 few TRBV6-1 TGTGCCAGCAGTGAAGTCCTCATGGACGATGGCTACACCTTC CASSEVLMDDGYTF
NA 17 TRBJ2-4 NA TRBV29-1 TGCAGCGCAGAGGGGAGGTCGGGACAGCTAGCCAAAAACATTCAGTACTTC CSAEGRSGQLAKNIQYF
NA 11 TRBJ1-1 many TRBV20-1 TGCAGTGCGCCCGGAGGGGTTGAAGCTTTCTTT CSAPGGVEAFF
TRBD2 16 TRBJ2-3 few TRBV29-1 TGCAGCGTTGCGAAGCGGGGGGGCGAGAGCACAGATACGCAGTATTTT CSVAKRGGESTDTQYF